The rows below give T cell receptor beta chains drawn from one sample of a study of radiotherapy plus CTLA-4 blockade in lung cancer. Some clones are missing from TCRdb's copy, which holds only in-frame ones; the method was immunoSEQ multiplex PCR. This sample has 30,000 to 50,000 clones; 60% to 80% occur once, and the top ten carry 20% to 30%. The source was peripheral blood, collected from a patient treated with radiotherapy plus ipilimumab. The receptors were gathered from a human donor with non-small cell lung cancer that progressed on radiotherapy plus ipilimumab. CDR3s include the opening cysteine and the closing phenylalanine or tryptophan. The D gene is left open where the match is weak. The size field is filled for only some rows; it gives once, few, many or a size class.

v_call	clone_size	j_call	d_call	cdr3_aa	cdr3_nt
TRBV7-2	NA	TRBJ2-4	TRBD2	CASSSTSGGARDIQYF	TGTGCCAGCAGCTCGACTAGCGGGGGGGCGAGAGACATTCAGTACTTC
TRBV11-2	once	TRBJ2-5	TRBD1	CASRILPGQGAETQYF	TGTGCCAGCAGAATTTTGCCGGGACAGGGAGCTGAGACCCAGTACTTC
TRBV5-4	NA	TRBJ2-1	TRBD2	CASIPGGGGGHEQFF	TGTGCCAGCATCCCTGGCGGGGGGGGCGGCCATGAGCAGTTCTTC
TRBV11-1	NA	TRBJ2-1	NA	CASSLLFSTSYNEQFF	TGTGCCAGCAGCTTGTTGTTCAGTACGTCCTACAATGAGCAGTTCTTC
TRBV27	NA	TRBJ1-1	TRBD1	CASRSGQGRNTEAFF	TGTGCCAGCAGATCGGGACAGGGGAGGAACACTGAAGCTTTCTTT
TRBV5-1	NA	TRBJ1-4	TRBD1	CASSLGGTGNEKLFF	TGCGCCAGCAGCTTGGGTGGGACAGGCAATGAAAAACTGTTTTTT
TRBV6-5	NA	TRBJ1-1	NA	CASTDRLNTEAFF	TGTGCCAGCACCGACAGGTTGAACACTGAAGCTTTCTTT
TRBV4-2	NA	TRBJ2-3	NA	CASSQDLRGTDTQYF	TGTGCCAGCAGCCAAGATTTGAGGGGCACAGATACGCAGTATTTT
TRBV10-2	NA	TRBJ1-2	NA	CASGGGWYGNYGYTF	TGCGCCAGCGGGGGAGGGTGGTATGGAAACTATGGCTACACCTTC
TRBV19	NA	TRBJ1-1	TRBD1	CASSDRGWTEAFF	TGTGCCAGTAGTGACAGGGGGTGGACTGAAGCTTTCTTT
TRBV5-6	NA	TRBJ1-5	TRBD1	CASSLGVTGRTNQPQHF	TGTGCCAGCAGCTTGGGGGTGACAGGGAGAACCAATCAGCCCCAGCATTTT
TRBV9	NA	TRBJ2-1	TRBD2	CASSETSGGFNEQFF	TGTGCCAGCAGCGAAACTAGCGGGGGGTTCAATGAGCAGTTCTTC
TRBV6-5	few	TRBJ2-7	TRBD1	CASSEQTGSYEQYF	TGTGCCAGCAGTGAACAGACAGGGTCCTACGAGCAGTACTTC
TRBV7-9	NA	TRBJ1-6	NA	CASSPPTSLSSPLHF	TGTGCCAGCAGCCCGCCGACAAGCCTTAGTTCACCCCTCCACTTT
TRBV19	NA	TRBJ1-4	NA	CASRETTATNEKLFF	TGTGCCAGTAGGGAAACGACAGCAACTAATGAAAAACTGTTTTTT
TRBV25-1	NA	TRBJ2-3	TRBD2	CASSATSGGTYTDTQYF	TGTGCCAGCAGTGCGACTAGCGGGGGGACCTACACAGATACGCAGTATTTT
TRBV5-6	few	TRBJ2-3	TRBD2	CASSRQTRASGVIDTQYF	TGTGCCAGCAGCCGTCAGACCCGGGCTAGCGGGGTAATAGATACGCAGTATTTT
TRBV12-1	NA	TRBJ1-2	NA	CASSQDRRRGYTF	TGTGCCAGCAGCCAAGATAGGAGGCGAGGCTACACCTTC
TRBV4-1	NA	TRBJ2-7	TRBD1	CASSQVFSGSGGDYEQYF	TGCGCCAGCAGCCAAGTATTTTCTGGCTCAGGGGGAGACTACGAGCAGTACTTC
TRBV19	NA	TRBJ1-6	NA	CASKGQRSYNSPLHF	TGTGCCAGTAAAGGACAACGCTCCTATAATTCACCCCTCCACTTT
TRBV7-3	NA	TRBJ2-7	TRBD2	CASSFGLAGEKEQYF	TGTGCCAGCAGCTTCGGGCTAGCGGGGGAGAAGGAGCAGTACTTC
TRBV19	few	TRBJ1-5	TRBD1	CASSTWEGRGYNQPQHF	TGTGCCAGTAGTACCTGGGAAGGCAGGGGGTATAATCAGCCCCAGCATTTT
TRBV19	NA	TRBJ1-2	NA	CAGAETGKQGYTF	TGTGCCGGGGCCGAAACAGGGAAACAAGGCTACACCTTC
TRBV6-1	NA	TRBJ1-5	NA	CASSDLGNQPQHF	TGTGCCAGCAGTGATCTAGGCAATCAGCCCCAGCATTTT
TRBV5-1	NA	TRBJ1-1	NA	CASREGGTEAFF	TGCGCCAGCAGGGAAGGGGGCACTGAAGCTTTCTTT
TRBV5-1	NA	TRBJ2-3	NA	CASSKWTSSTDTQYF	TGCGCCAGCAGCAAATGGACATCTAGCACAGATACGCAGTATTTT
TRBV2	NA	TRBJ1-2	NA	CASSEARNTNYGYTF	TGTGCCAGCAGTGAAGCGAGGAATACTAACTATGGCTACACCTTC
TRBV7-2	NA	TRBJ2-5	NA	CASSLGLQETQYF	TGTGCCAGCAGCTTAGGACTGCAAGAGACCCAGTACTTC
TRBV19	NA	TRBJ1-6	NA	CASNRTPGSPLHF	TGTGCCAGTAATCGGACGCCGGGGTCACCCCTCCACTTT
TRBV5-4	NA	TRBJ2-5	TRBD2	CASSAGTRLETQYF	TGTGCCAGCAGCGCCGGGACTAGGCTCGAGACCCAGTACTTC
TRBV18	NA	TRBJ1-2	NA	CASSPADSSNYGYTF	TGTGCCAGCTCCCCAGCGGACAGCTCTAACTATGGCTACACCTTC
TRBV28	NA	TRBJ1-6	TRBD1	CASSLFGQGGNSPLHF	TGTGCCAGCAGTTTATTCGGACAGGGCGGTAATTCACCCCTCCACTTT
TRBV19	NA	TRBJ1-4	TRBD1	CASSIGTGAEKLFF	TGTGCCAGTAGTATCGGGACAGGGGCTGAAAAACTGTTTTTT
TRBV29-1	NA	TRBJ1-1	NA	CSSSSGANTEAFF	TGCAGCTCATCCTCAGGGGCGAACACTGAAGCTTTCTTT
TRBV19	NA	TRBJ1-1	NA	CASSMWQGSTEAFF	TGTGCCAGTAGTATGTGGCAGGGGAGCACTGAAGCTTTCTTT
TRBV9	NA	TRBJ1-1	TRBD1	CASSVGGDRITEAFF	TGTGCCAGCAGCGTAGGGGGGGACAGAATCACTGAAGCTTTCTTT
TRBV4-2	NA	TRBJ2-5	TRBD2	CASSQFSGGPLYQETQYF	TGTGCCAGCAGCCAATTTAGCGGGGGGCCATTGTACCAAGAGACCCAGTACTTC
TRBV19	NA	TRBJ1-6	NA	CASSGQLYNSPLHF	TGTGCCAGTAGTGGACAGCTTTATAATTCACCCCTCCACTTT